A selection of T cell receptor beta chains follows, all from one sample in a study of identical twins. MiXCR was run by TCRdb on the 5' RACE reads, yielding one entry per CDR3 protein. The data show some 200,000 distinct CDR3 sequences, roughly 7.5% seen once. This sample was shared with a second study, whose subject was yellow fever vaccine responses in identical twins.

The sequencing input was memory (CD45RO+) T cells sorted from blood. The source of these receptors is a woman aged 18-29 years in good health. The CDR3 runs from the conserved cysteine through the conserved F or W.

length	V	J	CDR3
16	TRBV14	TRBJ2-5	CASSHNTGTSVGTQYF
15	TRBV6-5	TRBJ2-5	CASSYLGEGSETQYF
15	TRBV7-2	TRBJ2-1	CASRSRLAGVNEQFF
13	TRBV12-3/TRBV12-4	TRBJ1-2	CASSLSVDYGYTF
15	TRBV5-5	TRBJ2-3	CASSLGGRPTDTQYF
12	TRBV6-4	TRBJ1-3	CAREGNGNTIYF
15	TRBV12-3/TRBV12-4	TRBJ2-3	CASSLVQGGTDTQYF
14	TRBV20-1	TRBJ2-5	CSARDDRVGETQYF
16	TRBV7-9	TRBJ2-3	CASSSLLRGQTDTQYF
17	TRBV12-3/TRBV12-4	TRBJ2-6	CASFSFGGASGANVLTF
14	TRBV7-2	TRBJ2-2	CASSPDRGTGELFF
19	TRBV19	TRBJ2-1	CASSQLGTSGRASYNEQFF
14	TRBV18	TRBJ2-7	CASSLNTGPDEQYF
13	TRBV7-2	TRBJ2-7	CASSLAPRNEQYF